This entry concerns a single TCR beta chain. The source of the sample is a study of technical replicates of blood from a handful of donors. Only in-frame clones appear in the TCRdb table, and some are missing; sequencing was by immunoSEQ multiplex PCR. Here the sample spans over 80,000 clones, roughly 95% being singletons. The CDR3 runs 17 residues. The V and J ends lost 0 bases and 7 bases, in that order; junction bases with no gene match: 6. Germline V CDR1 and CDR2: SGHRS, YFSETQ. V usage is TRBV5-1 and J usage is TRBJ2-1; 14 bases agree with TRBD2. The clonotype originates from a human donor in good health. Sequenced material: T cells isolated from PBMCs. The CDR3 nucleotides read TGCGCCAGCAGCTTGGTGGGGACTAGCGGGAGCTTAAATGAGCAGTTCTTC. Amino acid sequence: CASSLVGTSGSLNEQFF.